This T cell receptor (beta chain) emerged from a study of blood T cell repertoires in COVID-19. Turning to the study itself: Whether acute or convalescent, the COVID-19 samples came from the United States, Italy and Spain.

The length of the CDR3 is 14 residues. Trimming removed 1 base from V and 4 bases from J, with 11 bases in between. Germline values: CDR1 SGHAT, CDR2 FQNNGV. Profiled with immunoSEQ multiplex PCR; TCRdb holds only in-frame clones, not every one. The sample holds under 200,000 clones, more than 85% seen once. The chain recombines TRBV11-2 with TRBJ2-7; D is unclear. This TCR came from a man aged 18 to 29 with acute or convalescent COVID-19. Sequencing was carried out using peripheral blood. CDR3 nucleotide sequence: TGTGCCAGCAGCTTAGGTTCAGGTCTTTACGAGCAGTACGTC. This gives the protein CASSLGSGLYEQYV.